The 7 T cell receptor beta chains in this list originate from one sample, sequenced in a study of long-term antiretroviral therapy in people with HIV. Run at survey level, the immunoSEQ assay was version v3.0. Repertoires were generated with immunoSEQ multiplex PCR, while TCRdb's copy carries only in-frame clones and drops some. The data contain approximately 25,000 clones, 80% to 90% of them singletons. The source was unsorted PBMCs, collected 3 years after starting antiretroviral therapy. These TCRs come from a man aged 50-60 years with HIV.

The chain carries TRBV27 and TRBJ1-3, with D perhaps TRBD1 (6 bases). The CDR3 totals 15 residues. In germline, CDR1 is MNHEY, CDR2 SMNVEV (reference sequence). V was clipped by 4 bases and J by 2 bases, with 12 bases between them. CDR3 bases: TGTGCCAGCAGTTCGACAGGTCACCCTGGAAACACCATATATTTT. Translating gives CASSSTGHPGNTIYF.

This chain joins TRBV4-1 and TRBJ2-7, with D perhaps TRBD1 or TRBD2 (6 bases each). Germline V lookup: CDR1 MGHRA, CDR2 YSYEKL. V lost 0 bases and J 5 bases, leaving 14 bases between the germline ends. CDR3 length: 15 residues. CDR3 amino acids: CASSQDRGLGNEQYF. For the CDR3, the DNA is TGCGCCAGCAGCCAAGATCGGGGGCTGGGAAACGAGCAGTACTTC.

The gene calls are TRBV7-9 and TRBJ1-3, with D perhaps TRBD1 (5 bases). The CDR3 length is 15 residues. Trimming took 1 base from V and 2 from J, leaving 9 bases between them. Germline CDR1 is SEHNR and CDR2 is FQNEAQ (reference sequence). The CDR3 here is CASSLGGFTGNTIYF. CDR3 nucleotides: TGTGCCAGCAGCTTAGGGGGCTTTACTGGAAACACCATATATTTT.

The rearrangement joins TRBV27 to TRBJ2-7, with 7 bases matching TRBD1. The germline V gene encodes CDR1 MNHEY and CDR2 SMNVEV (reference sequence). J lost 4 bases, V lost 5 bases, and 8 bases had no gene match. CDR3 length: 14 residues. The CDR3 DNA reads TGTGCCAGCAGTCCCGGGACAGTCCATTACGAGCAGTACTTC. The encoded protein is CASSPGTVHYEQYF.

V usage is TRBV9 and J usage is TRBJ1-3, with D perhaps TRBD1 (5 bases). Trimming removed 0 bases from V and 9 bases from J, with 16 bases in between. This CDR3 has 15 residues. Per the germline V gene, CDR1 is SGDLS and CDR2 is YYNGEE. CDR3 residues: CASSVAGGQIGTIYF. CDR3 DNA: TGTGCCAGCAGCGTAGCTGGCGGACAAATAGGCACCATATATTTT.

V and J are TRBV5-4 and TRBJ2-7; unclear D gene. From germline, CDR1 is SGHNT and CDR2 YYREEE (reference sequence). This CDR3 has 15 amino acids. V was clipped by 0 bases and J by 2 bases, with 12 bases between them. The CDR3 coding sequence is TGTGCCAGCAGCTTGGGCGGCGGTTCGACCTACGAGCAGTACTTC. This translates into CASSLGGGSTYEQYF.

The V call is TRBV28, the J call TRBJ1-2; 9 nucleotides match TRBD1. Looked up from germline, CDR1 is MDHEN and CDR2 is SYDVKM. This CDR3 has 13 amino acids. The ends lost 5 bases at V and 5 bases at J; junction bases unmatched: 3. The chain's CDR3 is CASSGDREYGYTF. The CDR3 DNA sequence: TGTGCCAGCAGTGGGGACAGGGAATATGGCTACACCTTC.